This T cell receptor (beta chain) originates from a study of cytomegalovirus exposure and HLA in healthy donors listed by TCRdb under 2017. In the study overall: A later analysis indicated that the 90 to 150 validation repertoires were generated on the platform also employed for the roughly 720 repertoires of the first cohort. The aim of the study was to test whether cataloging public T cell receptors could identify signatures of past pathogen exposure. A separate validation cohort of 90 to 150 different subjects was used in addition to the approximately 700-subject first cohort. To predict cytomegalovirus infection status, the study combined high-throughput TCR immunosequencing, statistical association of individual TCRs with disease status, and machine learning.

About this clone: Its antigen is still unknown. No base-level quality is on record; no much larger clone is a single base apart.

General study outcomes and caveats: Three of the identified cytomegalovirus-associated TCR beta chains were confirmed in vitro to be specific for cytomegalovirus antigens. While some public TCRs were present in many individuals, most TCR sequences turned up only very rarely across donors. The validation cohort had no HLA typing available for a later analysis, so co-occurrence within that cohort was assessed over all 120 or so repertoires. A later analysis found that TCRs clustered in the first cohort also tended to co-occur in the 130 or so validation repertoires, with 94% of cluster scores above 0. In both the original and validation cohorts, the classifier was reported to diagnose cytomegalovirus status with high specificity and sensitivity. It was suggested by the authors that the approach could potentially be generalized to other disease states and immunological phenotypes. The study gave a list of about 170 TCR beta chains associated with cytomegalovirus.

The library relied on the immunoSEQ multiplex PCR assay. Regarding the original processing steps: A statistical classification framework was developed to diagnose cytomegalovirus status using the catalog of TCR beta chain sequences. TCRdb's version of the immuneACCESS table is confined to in-frame rearrangements and falls short of the full clone set. An unresolved V gene accounts for under half of the shortfall where checked; the remainder is of unknown origin. The D gene and trimming were derived from the DNA, and the V and J assignments and clone size from that table. The sample table records about 170,000 clones; 75% to 90% of these occur just once. Approximately 2.1% of the sample goes to the ten largest clones. Here V drops 0 bases and J drops 2 bases, and the junction holds 1 base not matched to any gene. From cysteine to phenylalanine, the CDR3 is 16 amino acids long. CDR3 DNA is the only sequence kept; it has 48 bases, read in frame from the first base. CDR1 SGDLS and CDR2 YYNGEE are derived from the germline V gene.

The donors were included in the validation cohort of approximately 130 subjects, a group kept apart from the approximately 650-subject first cohort. This receptor chain uses TRBV9 and TRBJ2-1, and 11 bases in between align with TRBD2. Sequenced input: PBMCs. The receptor was isolated from a woman under 30 in good health and CMV-seronegative. The CDR3 reads as follows: CASSVGGLAAYNEQFF. Read as DNA, the sequence is TGTGCCAGCAGCGTAGGGGGACTAGCGGCCTACAATGAGCAGTTCTTC.